This T cell receptor (beta chain) was captured in a study of cytomegalovirus exposure and HLA in healthy donors. Of note for this clone: Its target is not known.

The germline V gene encodes CDR1 KGHSH and CDR2 LQKENI. The CDR3 is made up of 15 amino acids. V was clipped by 0 bases and J by 7 bases, with 14 bases between them. PCR involved 60 Vbeta and 13 Jbeta primers. The repertoire was sequenced with immunoSEQ multiplex PCR; TCRdb's copy has only in-frame clones and lacks some. The table records more than 95,000 clones, 8.5% to 10% of them present only once. Overall study findings and caveats: TCR beta sequences reportedly predicted the HLA-A and HLA-B alleles of most subjects accurately. A later analysis showed that HLA-associated TCR beta chains had undergone more clonal expansion than equally common others. In an earlier analysis, most TCR beta V segments were productive about 87% or about 30% of the time.

This TCR was sampled from a man aged 25-40 years in good health and CMV-seronegative. The sequencing sample was made of PBMCs. The chain is built from TRBV18 and TRBJ2-3, with D possibly matching TRBD1 (6 bases). The CDR3 spells CASSPPMDSTNTQYF. CDR3 nucleotide sequence: TGTGCCAGCTCACCACCGATGGACAGTACCAATACGCAGTATTTT.